This TCR beta chain was documented in a study of long-term antiretroviral therapy in people with HIV. The CDR3 length is 11 residues. Trimming stripped 1 base from V and 8 bases from J, with 6 bases between. CDR1 is SGHAT and CDR2 is FQNNGV in the germline V gene. A v3.0 immunoSEQ assay was performed at survey level. Assay: immunoSEQ multiplex PCR; the TCRdb copy retains only in-frame clones and omits some. This sample has about 20,000 clones; about 80% occur once, and the top ten carry about 10%. This clone was seen a single time. The TCR comes from a woman aged 35 to 49 with HIV. Sequenced here: unsorted PBMCs, sampled 0.2 years after starting antiretroviral therapy. The chain combines TRBV11-2 with TRBJ2-7, with a tentative D call TRBD1 (6 bases). As DNA, the CDR3 is TGTGCCAGCAGCTTAGGGGGGCAGCAGTACTTC. Protein product: CASSLGGQQYF.